The clone carrying this T cell receptor (beta chain) was recorded a few times. The target antigen is unknown. The sample originates from a study of vaccination and CD4 T cells after COVID-19. Specified treatment: roughly 11-day PBMC culture with coronavirus spike peptide pools or control peptides (ViraFEST assay). V lost 2 bases and J lost 1, with 8 bases in between. This CDR3 has 14 amino acids. The Oncomine TCR Beta short-read assay was applied to DNA of cultured CD4+ T cells. TCRdb analysed the PCR reads with MiXCR anew, one entry per CDR3 protein. The sample gives fewer than 25,000 distinct CDR3 sequences, more than 40% of which show up once; around 4.1% is in the top ten.

This receptor was identified in a human donor who had recovered from COVID-19. V is TRBV12-3 or TRBV12-4 and J is TRBJ1-1; no clear D. Specimen: CD4+ T cells from blood, cultured in vitro. DNA for the CDR3: TGTGCCAGCAGTTTACTGTACCCGAACACTGAAGCTTTCTTT. This encodes CASSLLYPNTEAFF.